This TCR beta chain appears in the sequencing data of a study of cytotoxic CD8 clonotypes in ibrutinib-treated CLL. Study information: Samples yielded averages of some 250,000 productive templates and 94,000 or so productive rearrangements. Notes on the study in general: The clonality went up when patients responded to ibrutinib and dropped back toward baseline at progression.

Germline V gene data show CDR1 as SGHAT and CDR2 as FQNNGV. The CDR3 loop spans 14 amino acids. V lost 5 bases to trimming and J lost 4 bases, with 13 bases between them. Some clones are missing from TCRdb's copy, which holds only in-frame ones; the method was immunoSEQ multiplex PCR. Of under 300,000 clones listed, less than 85% are singletons. This clone was recorded a few times. The antigen remains undetermined. The gene calls are TRBV11-2 and TRBJ2-3; D ambiguous. The TCR originated in a human donor with chronic lymphocytic leukemia. Source: PBMCs, taken at disease progression, from a patient treated with ibrutinib. The CDR3 nucleotides are TGTGCCAGCAGCCCTCTTACGGCCTCAGATACGCAGTATTTT. This encodes CASSPLTASDTQYF. Complete variable domain (other parts from reference TRBV11-2 and TRBJ2-3): EAGVAQSPRYKIIEKRQSVAFWCNPISGHATLYWYQQILGQGPKLLIQFQNNGVVDDSQLPKDRFSAERLKGVDSTLKIQPAKLEDSAVYLCASSPLTASDTQYFGPGTRLTVL.